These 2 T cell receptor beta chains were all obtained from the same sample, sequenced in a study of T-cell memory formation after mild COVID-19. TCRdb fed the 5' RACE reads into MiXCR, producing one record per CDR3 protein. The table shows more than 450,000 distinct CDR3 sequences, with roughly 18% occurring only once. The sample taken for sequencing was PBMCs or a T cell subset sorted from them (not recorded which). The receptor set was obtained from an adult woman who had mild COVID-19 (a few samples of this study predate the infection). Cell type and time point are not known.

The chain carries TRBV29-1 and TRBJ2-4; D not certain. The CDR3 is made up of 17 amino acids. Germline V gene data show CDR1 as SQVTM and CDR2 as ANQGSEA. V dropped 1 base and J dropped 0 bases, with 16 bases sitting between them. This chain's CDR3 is CSVEGPKPGLAKNIQYF. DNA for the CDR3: TGCAGCGTTGAAGGCCCCAAACCGGGTTTAGCCAAAAACATTCAGTACTTC. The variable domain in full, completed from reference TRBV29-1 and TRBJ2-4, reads SAVISQKPSRDICQRGTSLTIQCQVDSQVTMMFWYRQQPGQSLTLIATANQGSEATYESGFVIDKFPISRPNLTFSTLTVSNMSPEDSSIYLCSVEGPKPGLAKNIQYFGAGTRLSVL.

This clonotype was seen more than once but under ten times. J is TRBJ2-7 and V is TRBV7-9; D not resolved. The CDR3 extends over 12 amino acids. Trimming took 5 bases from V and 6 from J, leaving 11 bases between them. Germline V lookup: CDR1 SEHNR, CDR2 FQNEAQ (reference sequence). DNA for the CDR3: TGTGCCAGCAGCCCTAGATTCGTCGAGCAGTACTTC. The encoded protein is CASSPRFVEQYF. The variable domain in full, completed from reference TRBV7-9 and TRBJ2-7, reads DTGVSQNPRHKITKRGQNVTFRCDPISEHNRLYWYRQTLGQGPEFLTYFQNEAQLEKSRLLSDRFSAERPKGSFSTLEIQRTEQGDSAMYLCASSPRFVEQYFGPGTRLTVT.